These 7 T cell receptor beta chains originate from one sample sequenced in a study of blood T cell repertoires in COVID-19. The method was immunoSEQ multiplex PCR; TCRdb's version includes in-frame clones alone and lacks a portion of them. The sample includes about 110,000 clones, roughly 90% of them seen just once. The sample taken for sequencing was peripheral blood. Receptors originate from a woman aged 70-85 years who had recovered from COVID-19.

CDR3: CASSQDVQETQYF. DNA for the CDR3: TGTGCCAGCAGCCAAGACGTCCAAGAGACCCAGTACTTC. The chain couples TRBV4-2 to TRBJ2-5; D not resolved. Deletions cut 0 bases from V and 1 base from J, with 3 bases between. The CDR3 spans 13 residues. Germline V gives CDR1 LGHNA, CDR2 YNFKEQ.

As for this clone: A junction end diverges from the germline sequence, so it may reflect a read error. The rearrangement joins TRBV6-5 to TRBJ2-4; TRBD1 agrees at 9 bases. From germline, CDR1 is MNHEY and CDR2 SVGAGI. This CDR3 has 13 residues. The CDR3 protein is CASSYNRQGGRHF. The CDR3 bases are TGTGCCAGCAGTTACAACCGACAGGGGGGAAGGCACTTC.

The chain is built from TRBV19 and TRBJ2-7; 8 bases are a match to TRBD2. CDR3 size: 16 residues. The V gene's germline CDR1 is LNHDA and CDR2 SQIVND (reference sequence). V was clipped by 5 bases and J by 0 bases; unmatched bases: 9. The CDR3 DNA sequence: TGTGCCAGTAGTCCCGGGGCGGGAGGAAGCTCCTACGAGCAGTACTTC. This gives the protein CASSPGAGGSSYEQYF.

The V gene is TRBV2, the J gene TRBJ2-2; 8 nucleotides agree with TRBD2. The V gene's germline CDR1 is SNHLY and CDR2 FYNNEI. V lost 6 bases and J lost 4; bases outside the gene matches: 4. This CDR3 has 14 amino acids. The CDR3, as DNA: TGTGCCAGCAGGCGGGAGGACGGCACCGGGGAGCTGTTTTTT. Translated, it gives CASRREDGTGELFF.

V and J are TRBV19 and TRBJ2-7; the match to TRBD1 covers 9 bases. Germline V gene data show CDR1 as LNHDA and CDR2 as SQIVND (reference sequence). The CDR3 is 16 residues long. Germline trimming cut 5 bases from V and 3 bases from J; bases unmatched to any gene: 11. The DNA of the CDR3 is TGTGCCAGTAGTCCTAACCCGGGACAGGGAGTCTACGAGCAGTACTTC. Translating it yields CASSPNPGQGVYEQYF. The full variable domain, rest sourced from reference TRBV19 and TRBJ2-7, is DGGITQSPKYLFRKEGQNVTLSCEQNLNHDAMYWYRQDPGQGLRLIYYSQIVNDFQKGDIAEGYSVSREKKESFPLTVTSAQKNPTAFYLCASSPNPGQGVYEQYFGPGTRLTVT.

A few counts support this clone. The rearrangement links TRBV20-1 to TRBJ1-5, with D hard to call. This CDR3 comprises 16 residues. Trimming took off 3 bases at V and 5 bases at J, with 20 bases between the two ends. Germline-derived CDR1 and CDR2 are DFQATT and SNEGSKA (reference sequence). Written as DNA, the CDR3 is TGCAGTGCTAGTGCCGACGGGTATGGCGGTGATCAGCCCCAGCATTTT. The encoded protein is CSASADGYGGDQPQHF.

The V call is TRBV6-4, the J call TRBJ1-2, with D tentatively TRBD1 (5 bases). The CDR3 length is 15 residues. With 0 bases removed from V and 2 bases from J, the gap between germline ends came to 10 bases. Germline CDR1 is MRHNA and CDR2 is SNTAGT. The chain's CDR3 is CASSDSAGRNYGYTF. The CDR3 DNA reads TGTGCCAGCAGTGACTCCGCGGGACGCAACTATGGCTACACCTTC.